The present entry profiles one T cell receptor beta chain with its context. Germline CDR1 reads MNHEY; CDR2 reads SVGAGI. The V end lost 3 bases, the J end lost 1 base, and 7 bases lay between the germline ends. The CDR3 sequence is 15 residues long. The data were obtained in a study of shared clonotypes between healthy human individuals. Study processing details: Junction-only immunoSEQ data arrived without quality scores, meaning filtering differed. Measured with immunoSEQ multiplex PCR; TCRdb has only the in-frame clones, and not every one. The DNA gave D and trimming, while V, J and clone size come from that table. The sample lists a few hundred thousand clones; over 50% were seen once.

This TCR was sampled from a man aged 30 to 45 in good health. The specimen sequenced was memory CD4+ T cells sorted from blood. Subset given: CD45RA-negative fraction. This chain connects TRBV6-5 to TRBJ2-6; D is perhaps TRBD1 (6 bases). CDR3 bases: TGTGCCAGCAGTTATACAGGGTCTGGGGCCAACGTCCTGACTTTC. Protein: CASSYTGSGANVLTF.